This T cell receptor (beta chain) was sequenced during a study of spatial heterogeneity in lung cancer. TCRdb reprocessed the 5' RACE reads via MiXCR and lists one record per CDR3 protein. The repertoire has roughly 80,000 distinct CDR3 sequences, approximately 8.1% of them found once; the top ten carry almost 7%. J was trimmed by 16 bases and V by 7 bases; bases with no gene match: 13. The CDR3 has 12 residues. This sample's time point: sample taken at primary tumor resection. This chain connects TRBV12-3 or TRBV12-4 to TRBJ2-1, with 7 bases lining up with TRBD2. The sequence derives from a male donor with early-stage non-small cell lung cancer. The specimen comprised PBMCs, sampled at surgery. DNA for the CDR3: TGTGCCAGCACTCCGGGGAGGGGATACAGCTTCTTC. It specifies CASTPGRGYSFF.